This T cell receptor beta chain was sequenced during a study of cytomegalovirus exposure and HLA in healthy donors. For the study at large: The 90 to 150 validation repertoires, a later analysis reported, used the same platform as the roughly 650 repertoires from the first cohort. Study outcomes and limitations: There were approximately 150 TCR beta chains listed as cytomegalovirus-associated. First-cohort TCR clusters were later found to tend to co-occur in the 120 or so validation repertoires.

Remarks on this clone: The antigen remains undetermined.

Here immunoSEQ multiplex PCR was the method, and the copy in TCRdb shows in-frame clones only, minus some. The table records 150,000 to 200,000 clones, around 84% of them present only once. The donors formed part of the roughly 110-subject validation cohort, distinct from the roughly 730-subject first cohort. Germline CDR1 and CDR2: SGHRS and YFSETQ. Trimming at V came to 0 bases and at J to 5 bases, leaving 5 bases not matched to a gene. The CDR3 runs to 16 residues. V gene TRBV5-1 combines with J gene TRBJ2-5, with 12 positions matching TRBD2. This receptor was taken from a man aged 18 to 29 in good health and CMV-seropositive. The sequenced material came from PBMCs. In DNA form, the CDR3 reads TGCGCCAGCAGCTTGGGGCTAGCGGGAGGGCTGGAGACCCAGTACTTC. Its protein product is CASSLGLAGGLETQYF.